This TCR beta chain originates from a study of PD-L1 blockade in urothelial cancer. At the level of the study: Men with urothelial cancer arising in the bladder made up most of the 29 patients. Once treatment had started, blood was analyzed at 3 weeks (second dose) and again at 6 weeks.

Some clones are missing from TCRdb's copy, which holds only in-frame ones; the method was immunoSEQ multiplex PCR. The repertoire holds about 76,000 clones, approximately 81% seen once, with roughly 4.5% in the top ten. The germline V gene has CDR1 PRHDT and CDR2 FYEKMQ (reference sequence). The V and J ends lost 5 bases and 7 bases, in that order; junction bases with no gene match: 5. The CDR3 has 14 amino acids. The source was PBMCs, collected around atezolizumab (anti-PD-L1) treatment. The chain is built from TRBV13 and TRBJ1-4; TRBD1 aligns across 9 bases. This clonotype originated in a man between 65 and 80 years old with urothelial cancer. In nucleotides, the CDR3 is TGTGCCAGCAGCCCGGACAGGGGATCTGAAAAACTGTTTTTT. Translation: CASSPDRGSEKLFF.